This TCR beta chain emerged from a study of shared clonotypes between healthy human individuals. Study-level information: Aged 18 to 49, the donors were two women and a few men.

CD45RO+ cells joined CCR7-negative CD45RA+ TemRA cells to form CD8 memory. Turning to this clone: Its antigen is still unknown.

CDR3 length: 11 amino acids. Germline CDR1 reads MNHEY; CDR2 reads SMNVEV (reference sequence). Between the trimmed V and J ends, which lost 4 bases and 7 bases, there was a span of 7 bases. Study-wide results and caveats: Clonotypes that were shared across four donors made up roughly 5.2% of naive CD4 clonotypes.

The method was immunoSEQ multiplex PCR; TCRdb's version includes in-frame clones alone and lacks a portion of them. The sample includes roughly 320,000 clones, about nine tenths of them seen just once. The receptor comes from a man aged 18-30 years in good health. The sample was memory CD8+ T cells sorted from blood. The subset was: CD45RO+ cells pooled with CCR7-negative TemRA cells. This chain joins TRBV27 and TRBJ1-1, with D uncertain. The CDR3 loop is CASSSWDEAFF. CDR3 sequence (DNA): TGTGCCAGCAGTTCCTGGGATGAAGCTTTCTTT.